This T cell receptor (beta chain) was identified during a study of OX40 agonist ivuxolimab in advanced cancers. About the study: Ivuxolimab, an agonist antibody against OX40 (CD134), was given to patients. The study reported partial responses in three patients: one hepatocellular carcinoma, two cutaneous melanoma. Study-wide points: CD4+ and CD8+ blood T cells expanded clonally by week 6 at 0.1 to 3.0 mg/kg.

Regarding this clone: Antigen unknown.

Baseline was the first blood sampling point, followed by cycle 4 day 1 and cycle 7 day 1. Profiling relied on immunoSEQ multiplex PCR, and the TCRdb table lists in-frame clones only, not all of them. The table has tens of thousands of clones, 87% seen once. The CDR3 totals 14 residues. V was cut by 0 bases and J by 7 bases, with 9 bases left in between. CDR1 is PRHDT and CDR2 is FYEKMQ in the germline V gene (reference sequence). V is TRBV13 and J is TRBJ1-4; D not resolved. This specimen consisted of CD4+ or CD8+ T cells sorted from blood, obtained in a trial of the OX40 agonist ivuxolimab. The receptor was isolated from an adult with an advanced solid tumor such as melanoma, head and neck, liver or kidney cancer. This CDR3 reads CASSLGGAGEKLFF. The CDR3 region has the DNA TGTGCCAGCAGCTTAGGGGGCGCAGGTGAAAAACTGTTTTTT.